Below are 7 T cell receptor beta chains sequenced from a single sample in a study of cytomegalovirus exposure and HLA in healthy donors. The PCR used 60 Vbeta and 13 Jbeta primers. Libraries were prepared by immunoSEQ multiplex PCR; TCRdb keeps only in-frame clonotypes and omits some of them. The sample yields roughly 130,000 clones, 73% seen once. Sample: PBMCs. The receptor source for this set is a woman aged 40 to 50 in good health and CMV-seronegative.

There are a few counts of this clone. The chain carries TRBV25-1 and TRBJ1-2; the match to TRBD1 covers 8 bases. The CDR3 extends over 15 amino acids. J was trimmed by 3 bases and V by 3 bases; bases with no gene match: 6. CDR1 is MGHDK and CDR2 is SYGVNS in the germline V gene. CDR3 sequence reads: CASSDSGQGYYGYTF. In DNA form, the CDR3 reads TGTGCCAGCAGTGATTCTGGACAGGGCTACTATGGCTACACCTTC.

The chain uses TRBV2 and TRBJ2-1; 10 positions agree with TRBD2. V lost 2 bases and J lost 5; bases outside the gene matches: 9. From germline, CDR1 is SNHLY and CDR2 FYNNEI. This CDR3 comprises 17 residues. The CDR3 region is CASSEKPASGGNNEQFF. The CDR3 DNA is TGTGCCAGCAGTGAAAAACCCGCTAGCGGGGGCAACAATGAGCAGTTCTTC.

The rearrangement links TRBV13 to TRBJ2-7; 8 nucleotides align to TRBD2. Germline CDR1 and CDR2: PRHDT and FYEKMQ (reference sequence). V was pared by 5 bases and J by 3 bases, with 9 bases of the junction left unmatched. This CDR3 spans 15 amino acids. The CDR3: CASSPGLAPNYEQYF. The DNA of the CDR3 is TGTGCCAGCAGCCCAGGACTAGCTCCTAACTACGAGCAGTACTTC.

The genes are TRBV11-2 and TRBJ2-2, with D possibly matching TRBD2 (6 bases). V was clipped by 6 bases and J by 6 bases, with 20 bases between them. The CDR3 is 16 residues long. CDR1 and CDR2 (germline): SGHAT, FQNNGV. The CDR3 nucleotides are TGTGCCAGCAGTCACCTCCAGGGCTGGGGGGCCGGGGAGCTGTTTTTT. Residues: CASSHLQGWGAGELFF.

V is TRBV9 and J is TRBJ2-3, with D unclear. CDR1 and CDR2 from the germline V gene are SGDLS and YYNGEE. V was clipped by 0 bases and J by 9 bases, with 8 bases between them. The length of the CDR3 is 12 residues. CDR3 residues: CASSVDSQTQYF. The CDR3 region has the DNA TGTGCCAGCAGCGTAGATAGCCAGACGCAGTATTTT.

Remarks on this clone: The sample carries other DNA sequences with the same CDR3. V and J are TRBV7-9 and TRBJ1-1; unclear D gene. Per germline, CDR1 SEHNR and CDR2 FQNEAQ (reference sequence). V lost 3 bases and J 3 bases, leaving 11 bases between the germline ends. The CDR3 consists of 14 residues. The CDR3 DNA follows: TGTGCCAGCAGCTTGTCCAGAGCGGACACTGAAGCTTTCTTT. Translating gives CASSLSRADTEAFF. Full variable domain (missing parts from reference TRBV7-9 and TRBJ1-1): DTGVSQNPRHKITKRGQNVTFRCDPISEHNRLYWYRQTLGQGPEFLTYFQNEAQLEKSRLLSDRFSAERPKGSFSTLEIQRTEQGDSAMYLCASSLSRADTEAFFGQGTRLTVV.

The CDR3 is CASSTPSTDTQYF. The CDR3 nucleotides are TGTGCCAGCAGCACTCCTAGCACAGATACGCAGTATTTT. The V gene is TRBV9, the J gene TRBJ2-3; D uncertain. With 4 bases removed from V and 0 bases from J, the gap between germline ends came to 6 bases. The CDR3 runs to 13 residues. Germline loops: CDR1 SGDLS, CDR2 YYNGEE.